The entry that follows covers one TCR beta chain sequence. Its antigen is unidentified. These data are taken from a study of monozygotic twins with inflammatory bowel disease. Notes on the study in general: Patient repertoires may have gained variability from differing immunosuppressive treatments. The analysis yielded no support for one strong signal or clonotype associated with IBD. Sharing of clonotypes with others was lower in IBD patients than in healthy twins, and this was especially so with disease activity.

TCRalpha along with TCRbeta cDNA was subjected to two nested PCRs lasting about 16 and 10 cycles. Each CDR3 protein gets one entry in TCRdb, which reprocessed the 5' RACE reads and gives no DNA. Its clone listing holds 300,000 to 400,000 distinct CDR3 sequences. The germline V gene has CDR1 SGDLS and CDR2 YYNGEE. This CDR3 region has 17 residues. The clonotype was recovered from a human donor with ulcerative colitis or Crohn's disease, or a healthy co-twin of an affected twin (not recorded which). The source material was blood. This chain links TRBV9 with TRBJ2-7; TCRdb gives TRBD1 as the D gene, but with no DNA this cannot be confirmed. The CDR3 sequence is CASSVVTRDRDKYEQYF.